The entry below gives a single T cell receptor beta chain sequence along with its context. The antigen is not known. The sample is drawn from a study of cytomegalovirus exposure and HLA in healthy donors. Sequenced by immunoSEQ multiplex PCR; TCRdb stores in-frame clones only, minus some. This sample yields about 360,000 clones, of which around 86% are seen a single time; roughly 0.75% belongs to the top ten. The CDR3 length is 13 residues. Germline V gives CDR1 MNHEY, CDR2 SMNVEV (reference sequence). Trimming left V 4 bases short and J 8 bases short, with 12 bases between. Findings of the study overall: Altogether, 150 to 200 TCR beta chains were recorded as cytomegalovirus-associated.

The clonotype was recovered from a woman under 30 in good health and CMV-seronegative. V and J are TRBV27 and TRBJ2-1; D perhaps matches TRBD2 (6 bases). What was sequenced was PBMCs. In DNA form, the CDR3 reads TGTGCCAGCAGTTACAATTCGGGGGATGAGCAGTTCTTC. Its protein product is CASSYNSGDEQFF.